These 9 T cell receptor beta chains share one sample of origin, sequenced in a study of blood T cell repertoires in COVID-19. The assay was immunoSEQ multiplex PCR, and TCRdb's table has in-frame clones only and misses some. The sample lists about 260,000 clones; over 80% were seen once. The sample taken for sequencing was peripheral blood. These receptors originate from a man aged 55 to 70 who had recovered from COVID-19.

The V and J genes are TRBV19 and TRBJ1-6, with D maybe TRBD1 (6 bases). This CDR3 contains 15 residues. The V end was cut by 4 bases, the J end by 8 bases, with 15 bases between. Germline V gene lookup returns CDR1 LNHDA and CDR2 SQIVND (reference sequence). The CDR3 loop is CASSSRTGPDSPLHF. The CDR3 coding sequence is TGTGCCAGTAGTAGCAGAACAGGGCCCGATTCACCCCTCCACTTT.

This rearrangement joins TRBV29-1 to TRBJ2-5, with D hard to call. Trimming pared 8 bases from V and 1 base from J, leaving 11 bases between. Germline CDR1 reads SQVTM; CDR2 reads ANQGSEA. CDR3 length: 12 amino acids. CDR3 in amino acids: CSSRQIQETQYF. Written as DNA, the CDR3 is TGCAGCTCCAGGCAAATCCAAGAGACCCAGTACTTC.

The V gene is TRBV4-1, the J gene TRBJ2-7, with a weak D call TRBD2 (5 bases). Trimming took off 1 base at V and 4 bases at J, with 14 bases between the two ends. Germline V gene data show CDR1 as MGHRA and CDR2 as YSYEKL. The CDR3 sequence is 15 residues long. The CDR3 protein is CASSQGGHGSYEQYF. The CDR3 DNA is TGCGCCAGCAGCCAAGGAGGGCACGGATCATACGAGCAGTACTTC.

As DNA, the CDR3 is TGTGCCAGCAGCCATAGGGGTAGTGGCGGGGAGCTGTTTTTT. It is translated as CASSHRGSGGELFF. The chain recombines TRBV3-1 (or the pseudogene TRBV3-2) with TRBJ2-2, with a possible D match to TRBD1 (5 bases). Trimming took off 3 bases at V and 7 bases at J, with 12 bases between the two ends. Germline loops: CDR1 LGHDT, CDR2 YNNKEL (reference sequence). The CDR3 loop spans 14 amino acids.

This clone was observed a handful of times. The chain couples TRBV10-2 to TRBJ2-2; D gene ambiguous. The CDR3 is 14 residues long. Germline V lookup: CDR1 WSHSY, CDR2 SAAADI. The V and J ends lost 6 bases and 1 base respectively, with 9 bases between them. This CDR3 reads CASSPSRNTGELFF. DNA for the CDR3: TGCGCCAGCAGCCCCTCCAGGAACACCGGGGAGCTGTTTTTT.

This clone showed up just a few times. The chain employs TRBV2 and TRBJ1-5; 7 bases agree with TRBD1. The CDR3 contains 15 residues. The V segment lost 7 bases and the J segment 5 bases; nucleotides outside the gene matches: 11. The germline CDR1 and CDR2 sequences are SNHLY and FYNNEI. The CDR3 region has the DNA TGTGCCAGCAAACCTACCGGGACAGTAGATCAGCCCCAGCATTTT. Translation gives CASKPTGTVDQPQHF.

This chain links TRBV11-2 with TRBJ2-1; TRBD2 is a possible D gene (6 bases). CDR1 and CDR2 from the germline V gene are SGHAT and FQNNGV. This CDR3 region has 11 residues. V lost 1 base and J 14 bases, leaving 9 bases between the germline ends. This CDR3 reads CASSLGGKKFF. CDR3 nucleotides: TGTGCCAGCAGCTTAGGCGGGAAGAAGTTCTTC.

The V and J genes are TRBV6-6 and TRBJ1-3, with 9 bases lining up with TRBD1. The germline CDR1 and CDR2 sequences are MNHNY and SVGAGI (reference sequence). Trimming took 5 bases from V and 2 from J; bases not matched to a gene: 10. The CDR3 sequence is 17 residues long. CDR3 sequence (DNA): TGTGCCAGCAGTCCCTCCGGGACAGGGTCTGCTGGAAACACCATATATTTT. Translating gives CASSPSGTGSAGNTIYF.

The V gene is TRBV12-3 or TRBV12-4, the J gene TRBJ1-2; weak D call: TRBD1 (6 bases). V gave up 6 bases and J gave up 4 bases, with 9 bases separating them. This CDR3 contains 12 residues. CDR3 amino acids: CASSRGPYGYTF. CDR3 nucleotide sequence: TGTGCCAGCAGCAGGGGCCCCTATGGCTACACCTTC.